The TCR beta chain under discussion was sequenced for a study of regulatory T cells in long-lasting Graves disease. Study information: For under 3 months, newly diagnosed Graves' patients had been taking antithyroid drugs. Study observations and caveats: New patients shared some 980 public clonotypes, and persistent patients shared more, with about 2,700. The analysis examined peripheral blood only and excluded thyroid tissue.

Germline CDR1 reads SNHLY; CDR2 reads FYNNEI. There are 14 residues in the CDR3. Trimming removed 6 bases from V and 0 bases from J, with 8 bases in between. Time point indicated: newly diagnosed GD, antithyroid drugs for less than 3 months. PBMC-derived RNA was used for the TCR library. This clonotype has a count of ten or more. Its specificity is not known. Arm-PCR of CDR3 regions with iRepertoire HTBI primers generated TCR beta libraries. A single record per CDR3 protein comes from TCRdb applying MiXCR to the multiplex PCR reads. The repertoire has approximately 400,000 distinct CDR3 sequences, about 15% of them found once; the top ten carry roughly 7.7%. A further study also used this sample, focusing on T cells in Graves' hyperthyroidism and ophthalmopathy. From that report: Blood shared most expanded thyroid clonotypes above 0.001.

Sequenced material: peripheral blood mononuclear cells (PBMCs), taken at new diagnosis, from a patient treated with antithyroid drugs. The TCR comes from a woman between 40 and 50 years old with Graves disease. The genes are TRBV2 and TRBJ2-2, with no clear D. For the CDR3, the DNA is TGTGCCAGCAGCTCCCGTACGAACACCGGGGAGCTGTTTTTT. This gives the protein CASSSRTNTGELFF.